This T cell receptor (beta chain) was recovered during a study of blood T cell repertoires in COVID-19. Across the whole study: Donors in the United States, Italy and Spain gave samples during acute or convalescent COVID-19.

Trimming stripped 7 bases from V and 7 bases from J, with 22 bases between. Germline V gene sequence: CDR1 MDHEN, CDR2 SYDVKM. The CDR3 runs to 15 residues. Participants reported their clinical history, and cohort assignment relied on those reports. Resolution of symptoms, clearance, or two negative PCRs was present in recovered Cohort 3 donors. Profiling relied on immunoSEQ multiplex PCR, and the TCRdb table lists in-frame clones only, not all of them. The sample shows approximately 170,000 clones, approximately 80% of them seen only once. V usage is TRBV28 and J usage is TRBJ1-1; weak D call: TRBD1 (6 bases). The source of this sequence is a woman in her fifties or sixties who had recovered from COVID-19. Sequencing input: PBMCs or T cells enriched from blood (not recorded which). CDR3 bases: TGTGCCAGCAATTACAGGGCCCCCCGGGTTGGTGAAGCTTTCTTT. Its translation: CASNYRAPRVGEAFF.